A single sample is the source of the 26 T cell receptor beta chains below, sequenced in a study of T-cell reconstitution after alpha-beta-depleted transplantation in children. The authors prepared the TCRbeta library with unique molecular identifiers. TCRdb fed the PCR reads into MiXCR, producing one record per CDR3 protein. The sample contains around 440,000 distinct CDR3 sequences, about 16% of which appear only once. Sample: PBMCs, mostly from graft donor cells, taken 360 days after TCRalphabeta/CD19-depleted stem cell transplant. The source of these receptors is a boy younger than two who had a stem cell transplant for Wiskott-Aldrich syndrome, so the T cells may come from the graft donor.

This clonotype was detected many times. The chain uses TRBV29-1 and TRBJ1-1; tentative D call: TRBD1 (5 bases). Germline loops: CDR1 SQVTM, CDR2 ANQGSEA. The CDR3 loop spans 12 amino acids. With 1 base removed from V and 4 bases from J, the gap between germline ends came to 7 bases. The CDR3 region is CSVEGGGTEAFF. CDR3 sequence (DNA): TGCAGCGTTGAAGGCGGGGGCACTGAAGCTTTCTTT.

There are a few counts of this clonotype. This chain joins TRBV10-3 and TRBJ1-1, with TRBD1 matching 7 bases. Trimming removed 4 bases from V and 6 bases from J; junction bases left unmatched: 14. The germline CDR1 and CDR2 sequences are ENHRY and SYGVKD. This CDR3 spans 16 amino acids. CDR3 amino acids: CAISGMNRGIEPEAFF. In DNA, the CDR3 is TGTGCCATCAGTGGGATGAACAGGGGAATAGAGCCTGAAGCTTTCTTT.

This chain connects TRBV3-1 to TRBJ2-2; D remains ambiguous. Germline values: CDR1 LGHDT, CDR2 YNNKEL (reference sequence). Trimming took 3 bases from V and 0 from J, leaving 8 bases between them. The CDR3 is 15 residues long. The CDR3 DNA reads TGTGCCAGCAGCCATACCGACACGAACACCGGGGAGCTGTTTTTT. Translating it yields CASSHTDTNTGELFF.

The V gene is TRBV6-6, the J gene TRBJ1-1; no clear D. V was clipped by 6 bases and J by 6 bases, with 8 bases between them. Germline CDR1 reads MNHNY; CDR2 reads SVGAGI (reference sequence). The CDR3 runs 11 residues. The CDR3 region is CASSSSSEAFF. The CDR3 region has the DNA TGTGCCAGCAGCTCCTCCTCTGAAGCTTTCTTT.

This clonotype was counted between two and nine times. V is TRBV12-3 or TRBV12-4 and J is TRBJ2-3; the D gene is possibly TRBD2 (6 bases). V lost 3 bases and J 0 bases, leaving 13 bases between the germline ends. The CDR3 is made up of 16 amino acids. CDR3 loop: CASSFRVGTSTDTQYF. CDR3 bases: TGTGCCAGCAGTTTCAGGGTCGGGACTAGCACAGATACGCAGTATTTT.

This clonotype turned up a few times. The V and J genes are TRBV19 and TRBJ2-1; 7 positions agree with TRBD1. CDR3 length: 16 amino acids. CDR1 is LNHDA, CDR2 SQIVND, per germline (reference sequence). The V gene end was trimmed by 6 bases and the J gene end by 5 bases; junction bases not matched to a gene: 13. The CDR3 is CASSINPRGLHNEQFF. The DNA for the CDR3 is TGTGCCAGTAGCATAAACCCGAGGGGGCTACACAATGAGCAGTTCTTC.

In this sample, this clonotype turned up a few times. This sequence joins TRBV6-5 and TRBJ2-5; D is unresolved. The germline V gene encodes CDR1 MNHEY and CDR2 SVGAGI. There are 14 residues in the CDR3. The ends were cut back, 2 bases at V and 2 bases at J, with 9 bases in the middle. The CDR3: CASSYGPVQETQYF. For the CDR3, the DNA is TGTGCCAGCAGTTACGGGCCAGTTCAAGAGACCCAGTACTTC.

This clonotype was seen a few times. CDR3 protein: CASSYQPSSYNSPLHF. CDR3 nucleotides: TGTGCCAGCAGTTACCAGCCAAGCTCCTATAATTCACCCCTCCACTTT. The chain has TRBV7-9 and TRBJ1-6, with no clear D. CDR1 is SEHNR and CDR2 is FQNEAQ in the germline V gene (reference sequence). V was trimmed by 6 bases and J by 0 bases, leaving 12 bases between them. This CDR3 spans 16 amino acids.

V gene TRBV14 combines with J gene TRBJ2-1, with D possibly being TRBD2 (5 bases). The germline gives CDR1 SGHDN, CDR2 FVKESK. The CDR3 has 17 amino acids. V lost 1 base, J lost 7 bases, and 20 bases lay in between. The CDR3 loop reads CASSQGGRDGTYNEQFF. The CDR3 DNA reads as TGTGCCAGCAGCCAAGGGGGTCGGGATGGCACTTATAATGAGCAGTTCTTC.

This clonotype was recorded a few times. The chain combines TRBV10-3 with TRBJ1-6; 9 bases match TRBD1. Per the germline V gene, CDR1 is ENHRY and CDR2 is SYGVKD. The CDR3 contains 15 residues. The V gene end was trimmed by 3 bases and the J gene end by 6 bases; junction bases not matched to a gene: 3. CDR3 sequence (DNA): TGTGCCATCAGTGAACAGGGGGCGCCTAATTCACCCCTCCACTTT. Its protein product is CAISEQGAPNSPLHF.

This chain links TRBV20-1 with TRBJ2-7, with 7 bases aligning to TRBD1. V dropped 7 bases and J dropped 6; count of bases not matched to a gene: 12. The CDR3 length is 13 residues. The V gene's germline CDR1 is DFQATT and CDR2 SNEGSKA (reference sequence). Here the CDR3 reads CSGTGGTGREQYF. The CDR3 DNA reads as TGCAGTGGGACAGGTGGAACAGGGCGCGAGCAGTACTTC.

This clonotype was observed a handful of times. The chain recombines TRBV20-1 with TRBJ2-5, with D perhaps matching TRBD2 (5 bases). CDR1 is DFQATT and CDR2 is SNEGSKA in the germline V gene (reference sequence). Trimming pared 5 bases from V and 3 bases from J, leaving 13 bases between. The CDR3 runs to 13 residues. CDR3 DNA sequence: TGCAGTGCTCCAGACTACTGGAAAGAGACCCAGTACTTC. The encoded protein is CSAPDYWKETQYF.

The chain couples TRBV10-2 to TRBJ1-5; 11 bases align to TRBD1. After removal of 4 bases from V and 6 bases from J, the junction contained 5 bases not matched to a gene. Per germline, CDR1 WSHSY and CDR2 SAAADI. The CDR3 is 15 amino acids. The CDR3 loop is CASSGGQGAGQPQHF. CDR3 in DNA: TGCGCCAGCAGTGGTGGACAGGGGGCAGGTCAGCCCCAGCATTTT.

Only a few counts were recorded for this clonotype. The rearrangement joins TRBV27 to TRBJ2-1; 8 nucleotides match TRBD2. Germline V gives CDR1 MNHEY, CDR2 SMNVEV (reference sequence). The J segment lost 6 bases and the V segment lost 5 bases, leaving 12 bases of the junction unmatched. The CDR3 totals 16 residues. The CDR3 protein is CASSVSGGLLGNEQFF. CDR3 nucleotide sequence: TGTGCCAGCAGTGTCTCGGGGGGGCTCCTAGGCAATGAGCAGTTCTTC.

This clonotype came up a few times. This chain connects TRBV7-9 to TRBJ2-7; D possibly corresponds to TRBD2 (5 bases). V lost 2 bases, J lost 9 bases, and 14 bases lay in between. Germline-derived CDR1 and CDR2 are SEHNR and FQNEAQ (reference sequence). The CDR3 is 13 residues long. As DNA, the CDR3 is TGTGCCAGCAGCTTAAAGGAGGTCAGTGGGCAGTACTTC. It is translated as CASSLKEVSGQYF.

In this sample, this clonotype turned up a few times. The genes are TRBV2 and TRBJ2-4, with 8 positions matching TRBD2. Germline V CDR1 and CDR2: SNHLY, FYNNEI. V dropped 9 bases and J dropped 2; count of bases not matched to a gene: 6. This CDR3 contains 14 residues. CDR3 protein: CASYGRVSKNIQYF. The CDR3 DNA reads TGTGCCAGTTACGGGAGGGTTTCCAAAAACATTCAGTACTTC.

J is TRBJ2-1 and V is TRBV20-1; maybe TRBD2 (6 bases). The CDR3 runs 14 residues. V was shortened by 7 bases and J by 5 bases, with 18 bases between the two germline ends. CDR1 is DFQATT, CDR2 SNEGSKA, per germline (reference sequence). DNA for the CDR3: TGCAGTGTCCTGTTCGGGACGGGGGACAATGAGCAGTTCTTC. Translation gives CSVLFGTGDNEQFF.

This clonotype was seen a handful of times. The rearrangement joins TRBV11-2 to TRBJ2-7; D is possibly TRBD1 or TRBD2 (5 bases each). V was shortened by 0 bases and J by 4 bases, with 10 bases between the two germline ends. Germline V gives CDR1 SGHAT, CDR2 FQNNGV. The CDR3 spans 14 residues. The CDR3 is CASSLDPGQYEQYF. The DNA of the CDR3 is TGTGCCAGCAGCTTAGATCCGGGGCAGTACGAGCAGTACTTC. Full variable domain (missing parts from reference TRBV11-2 and TRBJ2-7): EAGVAQSPRYKIIEKRQSVAFWCNPISGHATLYWYQQILGQGPKLLIQFQNNGVVDDSQLPKDRFSAERLKGVDSTLKIQPAKLEDSAVYLCASSLDPGQYEQYFGPGTRLTVT.

This clonotype was observed a few times. V gene TRBV10-3 combines with J gene TRBJ2-7; TRBD2 might be the D (6 bases). The CDR3 is made up of 17 amino acids. The V and J ends lost 0 bases and 0 bases respectively, with 15 bases between them. Looked up from germline, CDR1 is ENHRY and CDR2 is SYGVKD. In nucleotides, the CDR3 is TGTGCCATCAGTGAGTCGGGGGGACTGGGGAGCTCCTACGAGCAGTACTTC. Its translation is CAISESGGLGSSYEQYF.

The rearrangement joins TRBV29-1 to TRBJ1-1, with unresolved D. CDR1 is SQVTM and CDR2 is ANQGSEA in the germline V gene. CDR3 length: 13 residues. V was cut by 3 bases and J by 0 bases, with 8 bases left in between. The CDR3 loop is CSVEVILNTEAFF. The CDR3 DNA follows: TGCAGCGTTGAGGTCATTTTGAACACTGAAGCTTTCTTT. Together with reference TRBV29-1 and TRBJ1-1, the CDR3 gives the full variable domain: SAVISQKPSRDICQRGTSLTIQCQVDSQVTMMFWYRQQPGQSLTLIATANQGSEATYESGFVIDKFPISRPNLTFSTLTVSNMSPEDSSIYLCSVEVILNTEAFFGQGTRLTVV.

V is TRBV20-1 and J is TRBJ2-5; D unresolved. Trimming pared 1 base from V and 4 bases from J, leaving 13 bases between. The CDR3 contains 14 residues. CDR1 and CDR2 from the germline V gene are DFQATT and SNEGSKA (reference sequence). The chain's CDR3 is CSARVGLGIETQYF. The CDR3 bases are TGCAGTGCTAGAGTTGGATTAGGAATAGAGACCCAGTACTTC.

V is TRBV27 and J is TRBJ2-7, with D unclear. Germline V lookup: CDR1 MNHEY, CDR2 SMNVEV (reference sequence). Trimming took 4 bases from V and 1 from J, leaving 14 bases between them. This CDR3 comprises 15 residues. CDR3 DNA: TGTGCCAGCAGTTCTCGGACCCAAGAATCCTACGAGCAGTACTTC. It is translated as CASSSRTQESYEQYF.

The chain carries TRBV11-1 and TRBJ1-4; D gene uncertain. This CDR3 region has 13 residues. V lost 5 bases to trimming and J lost 8 bases, with 12 bases between them. Germline V gene lookup returns CDR1 SGHAT and CDR2 FQDESV (reference sequence). Here the CDR3 reads CASSVRQGEKLFF. DNA of the CDR3: TGTGCCAGCAGCGTAAGACAAGGAGAAAAACTGTTTTTT.

This clonotype has a handful of counts. The V call is TRBV3-1, the J call TRBJ1-2, with D possibly matching TRBD1 (6 bases). Germline V gene lookup returns CDR1 LGHDT and CDR2 YNNKEL (reference sequence). The CDR3 contains 13 residues. With 1 base removed from V and 8 bases from J, the gap between germline ends came to 11 bases. In nucleotides, the CDR3 is TGTGCCAGCAGCCAAGCCCTCGGGGGCGGCTACACCTTC. It codes for CASSQALGGGYTF.

The chain couples TRBV29-1 to TRBJ2-1; D gene unclear. The CDR3 runs to 11 residues. Germline V CDR1 and CDR2: SQVTM, ANQGSEA. V was clipped by 7 bases and J by 7 bases, with 11 bases between them. CDR3 sequence: CSALTVNEQFF. The CDR3 nucleotides are TGCAGCGCACTCACAGTGAATGAGCAGTTCTTC.

The rearrangement joins TRBV11-2 to TRBJ2-1; 14 positions agree with TRBD2. Germline CDR1 is SGHAT and CDR2 is FQNNGV. V shed 4 bases and J 8 bases; nucleotides not matched to a gene: 16. The CDR3 covers 19 residues. The CDR3 is CASSSLARLAGGPSYEQFF. CDR3 DNA sequence: TGTGCCAGCAGCTCGCTGGCCCGACTAGCGGGAGGGCCAAGCTATGAGCAGTTCTTC.